Each of the 7 T cell receptor beta chains below was sequenced from the same sample in a study of response to subunit inactivated influenza vaccine. TCRdb reprocessed the RT-PCR reads via MiXCR and lists one record per CDR3 protein. The profile covers 500,000 to 700,000 distinct CDR3 sequences, with around 21% appearing a single time and approximately 2.9% taken by the ten largest. This sample was shared with a second study, whose subject was T cells expressing NK-cell markers. This second study says: Libraries used 5'RACE template switching adding universal primer site and UMIs.

The source material was CD4+ T cells sorted from PBMCs, sampled about 11 days after vaccination. These receptors were collected from a man over 45 who received an inactivated influenza vaccine.

This clonotype turned up a few times. The gene calls are TRBV5-8 and TRBJ2-5, with 12 bases identical to TRBD2. Trimming took 3 bases from V and 0 from J; bases not matched to a gene: 3. The CDR3 covers 16 residues. The germline CDR1 and CDR2 sequences are SGHTS and YDEGEE. CDR3 sequence reads: CASSSRTSGDQETQYF. The CDR3 nucleotides read TGTGCCAGCAGCTCCCGGACTAGCGGGGACCAAGAGACCCAGTACTTC.

This clonotype was counted a few times. V usage is TRBV3-1 and J usage is TRBJ2-4; D tentatively fits TRBD1 or TRBD2 (6 bases each). Trimming shortened V by 1 base and J by 6 bases, and 13 bases separated the two germline ends. The CDR3 runs 15 residues. Germline V gene sequence: CDR1 LGHDT, CDR2 YNNKEL (reference sequence). The chain's CDR3 is CASSQVGGTPNIQYF. For the CDR3, the DNA is TGTGCCAGCAGCCAAGTTGGAGGGACACCAAACATTCAGTACTTC.

This clonotype was counted between two and nine times. The gene calls are TRBV11-2 and TRBJ2-7; D is unresolved. Looked up from germline, CDR1 is SGHAT and CDR2 is FQNNGV. CDR3 length equals 15 residues. V lost 6 bases and J 0 bases, leaving 15 bases between the germline ends. The CDR3 DNA follows: TGTGCCAGCAGTCCCCAACGCCAGAGCTCCTACGAGCAGTACTTC. It encodes CASSPQRQSSYEQYF.

In this sample, this clonotype turned up a few times. This chain connects TRBV6-1 to TRBJ1-4; 9 positions match TRBD1. With V trimmed by 6 bases and J by 8 bases, 4 bases remained unmatched. This CDR3 is 13 amino acids long. CDR1 MNHNS and CDR2 SASEGT come from the germline V gene. CDR3 DNA: TGTGCCAGCAGCAGACAGGGGGAAGAAAAACTGTTTTTT. Its protein product is CASSRQGEEKLFF.

V gene TRBV6-1 combines with J gene TRBJ2-4; the match to TRBD2 covers 7 bases. This CDR3 region has 14 residues. V shed 8 bases and J 0 bases; nucleotides not matched to a gene: 4. The germline V gene encodes CDR1 MNHNS and CDR2 SASEGT. For the CDR3, the DNA is TGTGCCAGCCGATTAGCGGGAGCCAAAAACATTCAGTACTTC. Its translation is CASRLAGAKNIQYF.

The chain combines TRBV7-2 with TRBJ2-5; D gene uncertain. This CDR3 comprises 12 residues. Trimming left V 5 bases short and J 4 bases short, with 8 bases between. CDR1 and CDR2 from the germline V gene are SGHTA and FQGNSA. CDR3 protein: CASSIMGETQYF. The CDR3 DNA is TGTGCCAGCAGCATAATGGGAGAGACCCAGTACTTC.

The rearrangement joins TRBV16 to TRBJ2-4; D remains unclear. Trimming shortened V by 4 bases and J by 5 bases, and 12 bases separated the two germline ends. The germline gives CDR1 KGHSY, CDR2 FQNENV. CDR3 length equals 14 residues. In DNA, the CDR3 is TGTGCCAGCAGCCTCGCCGCGGTCCAAAACATTCAGTACTTC. As protein: CASSLAAVQNIQYF.